Each of the 10 T cell receptor beta chains below was sequenced from the same sample in a study of vaccination and CD4 T cells after COVID-19. As to time point: late sampling 161 to 241 days after vaccination in a few convalescent patients. TCRdb processed the PCR reads anew with MiXCR; each CDR3 protein has one entry. The data show around 26,000 distinct CDR3 sequences, 51% seen once. The sequencing here drew on CD4+ T cells from blood, taken about 7 months after SARS-CoV-2 vaccination. Receptor source: a human donor who had recovered from COVID-19.

The rearrangement links TRBV28 to TRBJ2-7; D ambiguous. Germline CDR1 MDHEN, CDR2 SYDVKM. This CDR3 comprises 14 residues. V shed 1 base and J shed 0 bases, with 7 bases lying between them. CDR3 in DNA: TGTGCCAGCAGTTTATCTGTGAGCTCCTACGAGCAGTACTTC. The encoded protein is CASSLSVSSYEQYF.

V usage is TRBV6-1 and J usage is TRBJ1-6, with D unclear. Germline-derived CDR1 and CDR2 are MNHNS and SASEGT. Trimming shortened V by 3 bases and J by 3 bases, and 9 bases separated the two germline ends. The CDR3 extends over 15 amino acids. In nucleotides, the CDR3 is TGTGCCAGCAGTGAGACGACCTACTATAATTCACCCCTCCACTTT. This translates into CASSETTYYNSPLHF.

The chain carries TRBV4-3 and TRBJ2-7; 8 bases agree with TRBD1. CDR3 length equals 13 residues. Germline V CDR1 and CDR2: LGHNA, YSLEER. V dropped 3 bases and J dropped 5; count of bases not matched to a gene: 3. The DNA for the CDR3 is TGCGCCAGCAGCCAGACAGGGGTCCACGAGCAGTACTTC. Its translation: CASSQTGVHEQYF.

The chain joins TRBV19 to TRBJ2-1, with 13 bases that match TRBD2. The trim removed 3 bases at V and 0 bases at J, leaving 8 bases unmatched. CDR1 and CDR2 from the germline V gene are LNHDA and SQIVND (reference sequence). The CDR3 extends over 19 amino acids. The CDR3 loop is CASSIRTSGSQSSYNEQFF. The CDR3, as DNA: TGTGCCAGTAGTATTCGGACTAGCGGGAGCCAGAGCTCCTACAATGAGCAGTTCTTC.

V is TRBV20-1 and J is TRBJ2-1; 9 bases agree with TRBD1. Germline CDR1 is DFQATT and CDR2 is SNEGSKA (reference sequence). V shed 3 bases, J shed 7 bases, and the junction held 13 bases outside the gene matches. This CDR3 contains 16 residues. The CDR3 protein is CSARVPGTGQQNEQFF. CDR3 DNA: TGCAGTGCTAGGGTCCCCGGGACAGGGCAACAAAATGAGCAGTTCTTC.

The V gene is TRBV7-3, the J gene TRBJ2-1, with TRBD2 matching over 11 bases. Unmatched junction bases numbered 5, after V lost 2 bases and J lost 8 bases. Looked up from germline, CDR1 is SGHTA and CDR2 is FQGTGA. The CDR3 is made up of 15 amino acids. CDR3 amino acids: CASSLLASGRHEQFF. The CDR3 DNA reads TGTGCCAGCAGCTTATTGGCTAGCGGGAGGCATGAGCAGTTCTTC.

This chain joins TRBV6-1 and TRBJ2-7; 11 nucleotides match TRBD2. V gave up 4 bases and J gave up 0 bases; unmatched junction bases: 2. CDR3 length: 15 residues. Germline loops: CDR1 MNHNS, CDR2 SASEGT. CDR3 DNA: TGTGCCAGCAGTGGACTAGCGGGGAGCTCCTACGAGCAGTACTTC. Translating it yields CASSGLAGSSYEQYF.

The chain carries TRBV6-5 and TRBJ2-5; D remains unclear. The CDR3 loop spans 14 amino acids. Germline V gives CDR1 MNHEY, CDR2 SVGAGI. V dropped 0 bases and J dropped 5 bases, with 10 bases sitting between them. The CDR3 is CASSYSSGRETQYF. CDR3 in DNA: TGTGCCAGCAGTTACTCGAGTGGGCGGGAGACCCAGTACTTC.

This chain joins TRBV11-3 and TRBJ2-1; TRBD1 might be the D (5 bases). Germline V gene data show CDR1 as SGHNT and CDR2 as YENEEA. CDR3 length equals 14 residues. The V end lost 5 bases, the J end lost 9 bases, and 17 bases lay between the germline ends. CDR3 amino acids: CASSPFDTGSEQFF. The CDR3 coding sequence is TGTGCCAGCAGCCCCTTCGATACAGGCAGTGAGCAGTTCTTC.

This chain links TRBV19 with TRBJ1-5; no clear D. Germline CDR1 and CDR2: LNHDA and SQIVND (reference sequence). V lost 10 bases and J lost 4, with 14 bases in between. The CDR3 consists of 13 residues. In DNA, the CDR3 is TGTGCCACCAGTCGGGATCGGAATCAGCCCCAGCATTTT. Translation gives CATSRDRNQPQHF. The variable domain in full, completed from reference TRBV19 and TRBJ1-5, reads DGGITQSPKYLFRKEGQNVTLSCEQNLNHDAMYWYRQDPGQGLRLIYYSQIVNDFQKGDIAEGYSVSREKKESFPLTVTSAQKNPTAFYLCATSRDRNQPQHFGDGTRLSIL.